This TCR beta chain was recorded in a study of T cells in women clearing cervical HPV infection. The CDR3 is 16 residues long. Germline V gene lookup returns CDR1 MNHEY and CDR2 SVGEGT. A note on this clone: Sequencing ends 3 residues short of the CDR3 end; the germline J gene provides the rest.

Libraries were prepared by immunoSEQ multiplex PCR; TCRdb keeps only in-frame clonotypes and omits some of them. The sample includes under 50,000 clones. Source material: blood buffy coat. The J gene is TRBJ1-4, the V gene TRBV6-2 or TRBV6-3; TRBD1 matches 8 bases. This TCR was sampled from a woman aged 18-70 years with a cervical HPV16 infection that either progressed to CIN3+ or cleared (not recorded which). CDR3: CASSSDRGLINSPLFF. The CDR3 bases that were read are TGTGCCAGCAGTTCCGACAGGGGTTTAATCAATTCACCA.